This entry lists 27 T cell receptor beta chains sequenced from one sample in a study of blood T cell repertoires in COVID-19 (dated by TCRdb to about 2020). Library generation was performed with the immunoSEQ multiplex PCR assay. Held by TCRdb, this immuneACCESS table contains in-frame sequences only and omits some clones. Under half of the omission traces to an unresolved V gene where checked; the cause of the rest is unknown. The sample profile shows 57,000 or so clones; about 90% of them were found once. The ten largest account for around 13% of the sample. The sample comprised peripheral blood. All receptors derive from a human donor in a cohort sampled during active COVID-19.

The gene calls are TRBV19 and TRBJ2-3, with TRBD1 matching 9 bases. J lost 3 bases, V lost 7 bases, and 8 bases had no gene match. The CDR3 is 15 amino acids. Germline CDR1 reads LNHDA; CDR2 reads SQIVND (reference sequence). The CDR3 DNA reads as TGTGCCAGTAAGGGGGACAGGGTAGGAACAGATACGCAGTATTTT. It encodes CASKGDRVGTDTQYF.

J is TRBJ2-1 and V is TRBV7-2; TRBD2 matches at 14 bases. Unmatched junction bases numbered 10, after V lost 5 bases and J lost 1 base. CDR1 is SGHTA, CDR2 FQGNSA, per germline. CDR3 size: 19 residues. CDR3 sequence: CASSTPGLAGGVSYNEQFF. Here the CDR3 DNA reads TGTGCCAGCAGCACTCCTGGACTAGCGGGAGGCGTATCCTACAATGAGCAGTTCTTC.

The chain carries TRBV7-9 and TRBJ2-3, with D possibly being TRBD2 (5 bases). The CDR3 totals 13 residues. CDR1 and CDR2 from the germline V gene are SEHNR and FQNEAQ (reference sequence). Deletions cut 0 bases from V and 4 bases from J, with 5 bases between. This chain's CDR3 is CASSLAGADTQYF. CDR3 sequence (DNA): TGTGCCAGCAGCTTAGCGGGAGCAGATACGCAGTATTTT.

The CDR3 DNA reads as TGTGCCAGCAGCGTAGAACAGGCCTGGGATGGCTACACCTTC. It encodes CASSVEQAWDGYTF. The V call is TRBV9, the J call TRBJ1-2; the D gene is possibly TRBD1 (5 bases). The CDR3 spans 14 residues. V lost 0 bases and J 6 bases, leaving 12 bases between the germline ends. Germline V gene sequence: CDR1 SGDLS, CDR2 YYNGEE.

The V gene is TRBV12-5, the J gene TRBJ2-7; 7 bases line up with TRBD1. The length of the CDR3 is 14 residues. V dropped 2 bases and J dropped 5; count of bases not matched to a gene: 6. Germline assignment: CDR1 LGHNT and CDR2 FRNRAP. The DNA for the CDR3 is TGTGCTAGTGGTTTGTTGGGACAGTTCGACGAGCAGTACTTC. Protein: CASGLLGQFDEQYF.

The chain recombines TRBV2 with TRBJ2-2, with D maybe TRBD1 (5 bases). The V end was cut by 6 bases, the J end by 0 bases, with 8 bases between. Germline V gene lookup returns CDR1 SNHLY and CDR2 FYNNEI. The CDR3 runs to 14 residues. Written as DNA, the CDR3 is TGTGCCAGCAGGGACAACGCGAACACCGGGGAGCTGTTTTTT. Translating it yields CASRDNANTGELFF.

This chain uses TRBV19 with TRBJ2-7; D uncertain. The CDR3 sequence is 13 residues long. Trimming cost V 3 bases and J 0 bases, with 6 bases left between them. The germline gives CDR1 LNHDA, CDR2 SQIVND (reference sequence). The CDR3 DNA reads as TGTGCCAGTAGTATTCGAGACTCCTACGAGCAGTACTTC. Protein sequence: CASSIRDSYEQYF.

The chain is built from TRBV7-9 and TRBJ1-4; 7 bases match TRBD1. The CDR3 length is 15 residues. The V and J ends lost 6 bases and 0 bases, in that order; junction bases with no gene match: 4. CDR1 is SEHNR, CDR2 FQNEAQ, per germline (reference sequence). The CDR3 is CASSRQGPTNEKLFF. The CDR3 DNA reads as TGTGCCAGCAGTCGACAGGGACCAACTAATGAAAAACTGTTTTTT.

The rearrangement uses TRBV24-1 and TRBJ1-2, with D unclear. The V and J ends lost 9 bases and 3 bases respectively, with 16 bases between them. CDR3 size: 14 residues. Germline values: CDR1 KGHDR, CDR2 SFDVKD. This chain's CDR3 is CATGSAGSDYGYTF. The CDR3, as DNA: TGTGCCACCGGGAGTGCGGGGAGCGACTATGGCTACACCTTC.

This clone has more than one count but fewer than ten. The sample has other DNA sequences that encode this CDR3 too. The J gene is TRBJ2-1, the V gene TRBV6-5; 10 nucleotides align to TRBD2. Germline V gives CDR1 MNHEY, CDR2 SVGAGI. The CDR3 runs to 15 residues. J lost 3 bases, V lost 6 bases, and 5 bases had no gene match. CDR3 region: CASSYLAGDYNEQFF. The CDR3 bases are TGTGCCAGCAGCTATCTAGCGGGAGACTACAATGAGCAGTTCTTC.

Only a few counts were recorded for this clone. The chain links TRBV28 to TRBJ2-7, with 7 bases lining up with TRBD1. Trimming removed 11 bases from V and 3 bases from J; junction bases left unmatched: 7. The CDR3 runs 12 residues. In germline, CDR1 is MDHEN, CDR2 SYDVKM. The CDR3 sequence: CAVTGALYEQYF. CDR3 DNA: TGTGCCGTCACAGGGGCCCTCTACGAGCAGTACTTC.

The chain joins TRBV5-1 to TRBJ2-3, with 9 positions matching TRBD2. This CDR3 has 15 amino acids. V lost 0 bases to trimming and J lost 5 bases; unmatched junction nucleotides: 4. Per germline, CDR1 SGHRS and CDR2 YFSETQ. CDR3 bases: TGCGCCAGCAGCTTGGCTAGCGGGAAGGGAGATACGCAGTATTTT. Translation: CASSLASGKGDTQYF.

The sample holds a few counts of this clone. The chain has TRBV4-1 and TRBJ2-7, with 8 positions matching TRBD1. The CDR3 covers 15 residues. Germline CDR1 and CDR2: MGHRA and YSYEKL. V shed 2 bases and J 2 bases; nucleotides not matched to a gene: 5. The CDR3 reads CASSQLTGETYEQYF. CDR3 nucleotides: TGCGCCAGCAGCCAACTGACAGGGGAGACCTACGAGCAGTACTTC.

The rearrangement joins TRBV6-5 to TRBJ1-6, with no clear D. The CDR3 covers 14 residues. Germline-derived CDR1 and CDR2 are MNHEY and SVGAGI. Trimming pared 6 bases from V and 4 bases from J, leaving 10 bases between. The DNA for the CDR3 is TGTGCCAGCAGCCCACAAATTTATAATTCACCCCTCCACTTT. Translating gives CASSPQIYNSPLHF.

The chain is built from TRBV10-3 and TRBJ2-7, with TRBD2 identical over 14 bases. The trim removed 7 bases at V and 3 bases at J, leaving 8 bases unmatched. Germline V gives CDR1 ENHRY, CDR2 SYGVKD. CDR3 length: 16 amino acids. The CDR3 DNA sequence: TGTGCCATCAAGGGGACTAGCGGGAGAGCAAACTACGAGCAGTACTTC. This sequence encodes CAIKGTSGRANYEQYF.

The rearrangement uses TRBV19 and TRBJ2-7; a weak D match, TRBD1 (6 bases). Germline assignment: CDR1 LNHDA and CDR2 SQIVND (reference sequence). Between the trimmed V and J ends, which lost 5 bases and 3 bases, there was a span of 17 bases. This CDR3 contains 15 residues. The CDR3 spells CASSRVGNRDYEQYF. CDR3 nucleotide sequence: TGTGCCAGTAGTCGGGTCGGTAACAGGGACTACGAGCAGTACTTC.

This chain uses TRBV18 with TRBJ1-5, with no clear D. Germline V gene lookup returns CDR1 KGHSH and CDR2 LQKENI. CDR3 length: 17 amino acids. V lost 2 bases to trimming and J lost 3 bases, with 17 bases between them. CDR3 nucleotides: TGTGCCAGCTCACCAGGAGCACCCGCGACCCTCAATCAGCCCCAGCATTTT. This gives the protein CASSPGAPATLNQPQHF.

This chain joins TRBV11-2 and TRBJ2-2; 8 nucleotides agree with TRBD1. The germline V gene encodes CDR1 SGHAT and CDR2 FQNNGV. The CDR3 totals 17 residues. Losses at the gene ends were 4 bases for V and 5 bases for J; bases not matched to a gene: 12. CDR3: CASSSLLLTGGTGELFF. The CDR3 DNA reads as TGTGCCAGCAGCTCGCTTTTATTAACAGGGGGGACCGGGGAGCTGTTTTTT.

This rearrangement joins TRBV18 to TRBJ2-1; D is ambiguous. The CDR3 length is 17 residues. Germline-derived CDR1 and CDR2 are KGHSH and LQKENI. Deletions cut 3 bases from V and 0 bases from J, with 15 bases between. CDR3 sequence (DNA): TGTGCCAGCTCACCCCTAGGCGGTACGAGCTCCTACAATGAGCAGTTCTTC. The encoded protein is CASSPLGGTSSYNEQFF.

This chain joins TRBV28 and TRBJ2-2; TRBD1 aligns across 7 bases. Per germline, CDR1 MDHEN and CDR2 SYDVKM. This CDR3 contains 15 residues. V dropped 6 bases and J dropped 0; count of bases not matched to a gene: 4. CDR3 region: CASSLDRANTGELFF. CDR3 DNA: TGTGCCAGCAGCCTTGACAGGGCGAACACCGGGGAGCTGTTTTTT.

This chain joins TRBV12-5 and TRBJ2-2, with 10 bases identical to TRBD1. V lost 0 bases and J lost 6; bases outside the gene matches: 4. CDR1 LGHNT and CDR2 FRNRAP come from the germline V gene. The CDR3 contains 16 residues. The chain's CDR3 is CASGLVLGQGSGELFF. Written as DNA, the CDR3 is TGTGCTAGTGGTTTGGTACTGGGACAGGGGTCCGGGGAGCTGTTTTTT.

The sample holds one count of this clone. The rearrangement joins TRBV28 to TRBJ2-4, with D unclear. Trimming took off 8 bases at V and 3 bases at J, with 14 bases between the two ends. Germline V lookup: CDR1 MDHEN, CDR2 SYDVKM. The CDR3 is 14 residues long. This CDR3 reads CASWPFGDKNIQYF. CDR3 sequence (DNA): TGTGCCAGCTGGCCGTTTGGAGACAAAAACATTCAGTACTTC.

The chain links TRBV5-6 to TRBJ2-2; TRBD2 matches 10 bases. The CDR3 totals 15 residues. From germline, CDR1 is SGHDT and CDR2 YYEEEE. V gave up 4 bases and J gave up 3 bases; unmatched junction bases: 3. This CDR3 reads CASSPGTSDTGELFF. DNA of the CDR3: TGTGCCAGCAGCCCCGGGACTAGCGACACCGGGGAGCTGTTTTTT.

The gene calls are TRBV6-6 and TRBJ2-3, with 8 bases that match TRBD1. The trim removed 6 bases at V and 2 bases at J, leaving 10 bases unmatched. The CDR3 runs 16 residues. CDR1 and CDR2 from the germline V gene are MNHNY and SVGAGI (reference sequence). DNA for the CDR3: TGTGCCAGCAGCTACATCAGGGGGCGGCCCACAGATACGCAGTATTTT. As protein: CASSYIRGRPTDTQYF.

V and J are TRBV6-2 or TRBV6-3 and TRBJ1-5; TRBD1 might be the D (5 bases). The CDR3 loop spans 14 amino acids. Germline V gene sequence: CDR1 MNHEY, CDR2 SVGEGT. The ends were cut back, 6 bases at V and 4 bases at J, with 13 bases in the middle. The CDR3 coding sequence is TGTGCCAGCAGCAAAAATGGGGGGAATCAGCCCCAGCATTTT. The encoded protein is CASSKNGGNQPQHF.

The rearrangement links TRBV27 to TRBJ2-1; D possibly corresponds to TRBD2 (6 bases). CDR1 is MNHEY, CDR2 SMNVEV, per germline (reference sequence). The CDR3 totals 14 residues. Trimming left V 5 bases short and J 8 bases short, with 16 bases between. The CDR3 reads CASSRSGRGDEQFF. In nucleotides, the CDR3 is TGTGCCAGCAGTCGTAGCGGCCGCGGGGATGAGCAGTTCTTC.

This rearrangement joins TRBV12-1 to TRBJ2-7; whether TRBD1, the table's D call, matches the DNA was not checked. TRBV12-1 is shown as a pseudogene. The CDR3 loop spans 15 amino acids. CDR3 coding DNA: TGTGCCAGCAGCCCCGACAGGGTTGATATTTACGAGCAGTACTTC. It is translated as CASSPDRVDIYEQYF.